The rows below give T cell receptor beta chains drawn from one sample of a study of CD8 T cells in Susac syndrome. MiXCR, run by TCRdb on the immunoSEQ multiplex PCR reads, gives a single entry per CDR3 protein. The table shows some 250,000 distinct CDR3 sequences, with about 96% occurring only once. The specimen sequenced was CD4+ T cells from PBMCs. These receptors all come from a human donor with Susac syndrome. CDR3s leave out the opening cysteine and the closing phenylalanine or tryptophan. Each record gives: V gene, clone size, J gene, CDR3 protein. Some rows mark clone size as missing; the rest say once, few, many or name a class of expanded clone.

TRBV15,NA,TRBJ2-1,ATSMWADRGEQF
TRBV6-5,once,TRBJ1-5,ASSYGGNQPQH
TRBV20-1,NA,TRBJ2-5,SASDILAGVRQETQY
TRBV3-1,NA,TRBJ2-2,ASSRQGASGELF
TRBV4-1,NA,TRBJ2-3,ASSQPQSTDTQY
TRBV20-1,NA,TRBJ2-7,SVQSQIYEQY
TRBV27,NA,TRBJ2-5,ASRPSPKGGTQY
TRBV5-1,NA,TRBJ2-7,ASSVGAENYEQY
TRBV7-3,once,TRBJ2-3,ASSPSVKDTQY
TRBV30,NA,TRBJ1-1,AWSQFHYRGNTEAF
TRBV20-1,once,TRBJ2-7,SAVRGVLSYEQY
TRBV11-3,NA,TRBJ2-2,ASRPAAAYGELF
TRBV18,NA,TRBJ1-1,ASSLNRDTEAF
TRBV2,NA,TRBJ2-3,ASSATSGQISTDTQY
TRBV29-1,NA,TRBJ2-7,SVLSRDRSPYEQY
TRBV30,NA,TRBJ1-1,AWSADRGPEAF
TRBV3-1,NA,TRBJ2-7,ASSPNGGSAYEQY
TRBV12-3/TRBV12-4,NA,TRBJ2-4,ASSFAAGSTKNIQY